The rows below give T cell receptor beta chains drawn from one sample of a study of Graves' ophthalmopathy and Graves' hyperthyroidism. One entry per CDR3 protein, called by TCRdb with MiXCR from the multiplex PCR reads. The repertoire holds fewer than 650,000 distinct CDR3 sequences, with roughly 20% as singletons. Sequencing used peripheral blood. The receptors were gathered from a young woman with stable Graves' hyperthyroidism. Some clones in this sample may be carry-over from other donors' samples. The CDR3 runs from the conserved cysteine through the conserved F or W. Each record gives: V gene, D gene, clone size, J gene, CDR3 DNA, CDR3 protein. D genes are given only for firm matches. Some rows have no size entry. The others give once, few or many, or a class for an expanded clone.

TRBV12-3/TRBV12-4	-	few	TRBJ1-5	TGTGCCAGCAGCCGGACTTGGAGTCAGCCCCAGCATTTT	CASSRTWSQPQHF
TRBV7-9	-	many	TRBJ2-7	TGTGCCAGCAGCCTCCCAGACACCAGCTACGAGCAGTACTTC	CASSLPDTSYEQYF
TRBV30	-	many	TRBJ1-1	TGTGCCGCCGGACGGGCGAACACTGAAGCTTTCTTT	CAAGRANTEAFF
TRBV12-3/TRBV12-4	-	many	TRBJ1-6	TGTGCCAGCAGTTTCGATTCTTCACCCCTCCACTTT	CASSFDSSPLHF
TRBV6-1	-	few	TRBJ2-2	TGTGCTAGAGAGGGGGGGCCCACCGGGGAGCTGTTTTTT	CAREGGPTGELFF
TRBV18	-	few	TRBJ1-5	TGTGCCAACCCTAGGGATCAGCCCCAGCATTTT	CANPRDQPQHF
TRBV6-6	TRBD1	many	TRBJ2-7	TGTGCCAGGCGGGACAGGGGGGATAGAGGCTACGAGCAGTACTTC	CARRDRGDRGYEQYF
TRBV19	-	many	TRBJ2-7	TGTGCCAGTAGCATAATGAGCGGAGAGGGCTACGAGCAGTACTTC	CASSIMSGEGYEQYF
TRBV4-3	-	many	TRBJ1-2	TGCGCCAGCAGCCAAGAGATCGGGAACTATGGCTACACCTTC	CASSQEIGNYGYTF
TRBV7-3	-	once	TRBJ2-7	TGTGCCAGCAGCCCGTACGACGCCTCCTACGAGCAGTACTTC	CASSPYDASYEQYF
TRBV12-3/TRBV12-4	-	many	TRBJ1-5	TGTGCCAGCAGTTATACAGACAATCAGCCCCAGCATTTT	CASSYTDNQPQHF
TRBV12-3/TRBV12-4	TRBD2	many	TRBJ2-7	TGTGCCAGCAGCGGAACCCAAGACGTGGCGGGAGTGTACTACGAGCAGTACTTC	CASSGTQDVAGVYYEQYF
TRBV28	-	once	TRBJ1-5	TGTGCCATATCCGAGGGTGGGCCTGGGTTAGATCAGCCCCAGCATTTT	CAISEGGPGLDQPQHF
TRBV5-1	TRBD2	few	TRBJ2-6	TGCGCCAGCAGCTGGGGACTAGCGGGGGCCCTCTCTGGGGCCAACGTCCTGACTTTC	CASSWGLAGALSGANVLTF
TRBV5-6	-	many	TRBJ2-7	TGTGCCAGCAGCTTGTGGGGGGCCATCTACGAGCAGTACTTC	CASSLWGAIYEQYF
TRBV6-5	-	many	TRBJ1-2	TGTGCCAGCAGTTATGGCCGGGACATCCCACCCAACACCTTC	CASSYGRDIPPNTF
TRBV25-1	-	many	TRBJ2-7	TGTGCCAGCAGTGCTTATACAGGGATGTACGAGCAGTACTTC	CASSAYTGMYEQYF
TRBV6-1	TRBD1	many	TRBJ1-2	TGTGCCAGCAGGTCGGGACAGGGATCCTATGGCTACACCTTC	CASRSGQGSYGYTF
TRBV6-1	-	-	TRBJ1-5	TGTGCCAGCAGTGAACTACCAGGAACGGGACTCAATCAGCCCCAGCATTTT	CASSELPGTGLNQPQHF
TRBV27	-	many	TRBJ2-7	TGTGCCAGCAGTTCAAGCGGGGAGCAGTACTTC	CASSSSGEQYF
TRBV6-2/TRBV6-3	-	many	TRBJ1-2	TGTGCCAGCAGTTGGACTCCAGGACTACAGGCGCGTGGCTACACCTTC	CASSWTPGLQARGYTF
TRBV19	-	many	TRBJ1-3	TGTGCCAGTAGTAGAGACAGTGGCTCTGGAAACACCATATATTTT	CASSRDSGSGNTIYF
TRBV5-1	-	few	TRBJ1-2	TGCGCCAGCAGCATCGACAGCGGGCGGGGAGGCTACACCTTC	CASSIDSGRGGYTF
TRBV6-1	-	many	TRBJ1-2	TGTGCCAGCAGTGAGGCGGCAGGGCCGACTCGCGGCTACACCTTC	CASSEAAGPTRGYTF
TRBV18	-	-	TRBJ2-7	TGTGCCAGCTCACCCCGGGACGGTAACTACGAGCAGTACTTC	CASSPRDGNYEQYF
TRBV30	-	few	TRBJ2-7	TGTGCCTGGAGTAGGACTTCCTACGAGCAGTACTTC	CAWSRTSYEQYF
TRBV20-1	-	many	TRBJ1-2	TGCAGTGCTAGACCCCGGGGGGGGGCGGCGTGGGGCTACACCTTC	CSARPRGGAAWGYTF
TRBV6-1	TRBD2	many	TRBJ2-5	TGTGCCAGCAGTGGGACTAGCGGGGGGACTCTCCAAGAGACCCAGTACTTC	CASSGTSGGTLQETQYF
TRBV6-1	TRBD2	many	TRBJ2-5	TGTGCCAGCAGTCGAGCAAAGAGCGGGGGTGAGACCCAGTACTTC	CASSRAKSGGETQYF
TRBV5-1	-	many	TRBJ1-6	TGCGCCAGCACACCAGATCCCGGTGACTCACCCCTCCACTTT	CASTPDPGDSPLHF
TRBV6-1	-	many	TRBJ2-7	TGTGCCAGCGCCGGGACGTCCCTCTACGAGCAGTACTTC	CASAGTSLYEQYF
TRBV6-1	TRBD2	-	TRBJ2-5	TGTGCCAGCAGGATCGGGAGGAACCAAGAGACCCAGTACTTC	CASRIGRNQETQYF
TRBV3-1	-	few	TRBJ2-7	TGTGCCAGCAGCCGAGGACCGGACGGAACCTACGAGCAGTACTTC	CASSRGPDGTYEQYF
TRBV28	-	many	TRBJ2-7	TGTGCCAGCAGTCTCCCTCGACGGGGAACCTACGAGCAGTACTTC	CASSLPRRGTYEQYF
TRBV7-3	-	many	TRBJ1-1	TGTGCCAGCAGCTTAAGTGCTCGGTCGGGCGACACTGAAGCTTTCTTT	CASSLSARSGDTEAFF
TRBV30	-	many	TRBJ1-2	TGTGCCTGGAGTAGACTGGTAGCTAACTATGGCTACACCTTC	CAWSRLVANYGYTF
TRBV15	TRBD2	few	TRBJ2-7	TGTGCCACCAGCAGAGAATCGGGTAGCGGGAGCGACGAGCAGTACTTC	CATSRESGSGSDEQYF
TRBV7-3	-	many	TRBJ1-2	TGTGCCAGCAGCCCCATAGGGGCAGGAAAGGATGGCTACACCTTC	CASSPIGAGKDGYTF
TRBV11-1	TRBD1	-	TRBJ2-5	TGTGCCAGCAGCTTAGTTCGATCTCGGACAGGGGATTTCCGAGAGACCCAGTACTTC	CASSLVRSRTGDFRETQYF
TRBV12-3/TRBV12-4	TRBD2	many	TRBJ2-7	TGTGCCAGCAGTTTAAGACTAGCGGGAGTTGGGTCGTACGAGCAGTACTTC	CASSLRLAGVGSYEQYF
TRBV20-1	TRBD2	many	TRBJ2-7	TGCAGTGCTAGAGCCGGGACTAGCGGGAGGGTCTTAGGGGGGTACTTC	CSARAGTSGRVLGGYF
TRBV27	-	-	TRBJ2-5	TGTGCCAGCAGTTATTTGGCAGGGGACAACCAAGAGACCCAGTACTTC	CASSYLAGDNQETQYF
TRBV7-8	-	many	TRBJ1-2	TGTGCCAGCAGCCTTAGGGGCTACCTTAACTATGGCTACACCTTC	CASSLRGYLNYGYTF
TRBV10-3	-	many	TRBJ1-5	TGTGCCATCAGTGAGTCTCGGCCTGGGGCTTACCAGCCCCAGCATTTT	CAISESRPGAYQPQHF
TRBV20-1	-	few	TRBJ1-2	TGCAGTGCTAGAGTCCCCGAGGAGGCAACAGGGGGCTACACCTTC	CSARVPEEATGGYTF
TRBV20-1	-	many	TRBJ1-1	TGCAGTGCTTTTTGGGCTCTCGGTCCAGGCACTGAAGCTTTCTTT	CSAFWALGPGTEAFF
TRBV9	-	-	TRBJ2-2	TGTGCCAGCAGCGTAGAGGGAGTGAACACCGGGGAGCTGTTTTTT	CASSVEGVNTGELFF
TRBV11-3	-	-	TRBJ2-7	TGTGCCAGCAGCTTACGGCCAGGAGCCTCCTACGAGCAGTACTTC	CASSLRPGASYEQYF
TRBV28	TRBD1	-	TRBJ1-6	TGTGCCAGCACCGATGGGACAGGGAGGGATGGACCCCTCCACTTT	CASTDGTGRDGPLHF
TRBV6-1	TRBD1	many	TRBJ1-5	TGTGCCAGCAGTGCCAACCCGGACAGGGTCGATCAGCCCCAGCATTTT	CASSANPDRVDQPQHF